The T cell receptor (beta chain) described here comes from a study of follicular helper T cells after annual influenza vaccination. Germline values: CDR1 LNHDA, CDR2 SQIVND (reference sequence). This CDR3 region has 16 residues. With V trimmed by 4 bases and J by 5 bases, 8 bases remained unmatched. The assay was immunoSEQ multiplex PCR, and TCRdb's table has in-frame clones only and misses some. Of about 5,600 clones listed, approximately 81% are singletons. Time point in this sample: 2015-2016 season, 7 days after influenza vaccination. General study results and limits: Just roughly 9.5-20% of cells analyzed had recovered productive TCRB sequences.

Worth noting for this clone: What it binds is not known.

The TCR originated in an adult who received the influenza vaccine. The sample here was CXCR5+ CD38- circulating T follicular helper cells from blood, taken 7 days after influenza vaccination. Stated subset: circulating Tfh, non-naive CD4+CXCR5+PD-1+ (ICOS+CD38+ or ICOS-CD38-). The J gene is TRBJ2-5, the V gene TRBV19; 12 positions agree with TRBD2. CDR3: CASSTTSGSSVETQYF. The CDR3 DNA sequence: TGTGCCAGTAGTACGACTAGCGGGAGTAGCGTGGAGACCCAGTACTTC.